The next 21 T cell receptor beta chains were all read from a single sample in a study of T cells in Graves' hyperthyroidism and ophthalmopathy. RNA transcripts provided the source from which TCR beta CDR3 regions were amplified. HTBI primers were employed in a first-round RT-PCR of the TCR CDR3. TCRdb ran MiXCR on the multiplex PCR reads and lists one entry per CDR3 protein. Among 410,000 or so distinct CDR3 sequences, approximately 14% were seen once, and the ten largest hold 13%. The sample comprised blood. The receptors shown here come from a man younger than 30 with Graves' ophthalmopathy.

The CDR3 nucleotides read TGCGCCAGCAGTCCGCGGGGAATAGAGCTGTTTTTT. Protein: CASSPRGIELFF. The chain uses TRBV4-1 and TRBJ2-2, with D perhaps TRBD2 (6 bases). With 6 bases removed from V and 11 bases from J, the gap between germline ends came to 13 bases. Germline-derived CDR1 and CDR2 are MGHRA and YSYEKL. This CDR3 spans 12 amino acids.

The chain links TRBV4-1 to TRBJ2-7; 7 nucleotides match TRBD1. Germline trimming cut 4 bases from V and 3 bases from J; bases unmatched to any gene: 6. Germline V gene data show CDR1 as MGHRA and CDR2 as YSYEKL. The CDR3 loop spans 14 amino acids. Here the CDR3 reads CASSRPDRYYEQYF. DNA of the CDR3: TGCGCCAGCAGCCGTCCGGACAGGTACTACGAGCAGTACTTC.

This clonotype was observed many times. The chain carries TRBV27 and TRBJ2-3; 10 bases map to TRBD2. The length of the CDR3 is 15 residues. The V gene end was trimmed by 4 bases and the J gene end by 1 base; junction bases not matched to a gene: 2. CDR1 is MNHEY and CDR2 is SMNVEV in the germline V gene (reference sequence). The CDR3 sequence is CASSSLAGGTDTQYF. CDR3 coding DNA: TGTGCCAGCAGTTCCCTAGCGGGAGGCACAGATACGCAGTATTTT.

This clonotype showed up just a few times. The chain couples TRBV4-1 to TRBJ1-1; no definite D call. CDR3 length equals 15 residues. V lost 3 bases, J lost 1 base, and 12 bases lay in between. Germline V gene data show CDR1 as MGHRA and CDR2 as YSYEKL. The CDR3 reads CASSQVTPGNTEAFF. The CDR3 DNA follows: TGCGCCAGCAGCCAGGTTACTCCGGGGAACACTGAAGCTTTCTTT.

The CDR3 region is CASSPLADFSYNEQFF. CDR3 coding DNA: TGTGCCAGCAGCCCGCTAGCGGATTTCTCCTACAATGAGCAGTTCTTC. V usage is TRBV3-1 and J usage is TRBJ2-1; 7 nucleotides match TRBD2. After removal of 4 bases from V and 0 bases from J, the junction contained 6 bases not matched to a gene. The germline CDR1 and CDR2 sequences are LGHDT and YNNKEL (reference sequence). This CDR3 comprises 16 residues.

This clonotype was detected only a few times. This sequence joins TRBV12-3 or TRBV12-4 and TRBJ2-3, with D maybe TRBD2 (5 bases). The V gene lost 5 bases and the J gene lost 0 bases, with 15 bases spanning the gap. The CDR3 runs to 16 residues. In nucleotides, the CDR3 is TGTGCCAGCAGTCCCGGGATAGTCTCTAGCACAGATACGCAGTATTTT. This gives the protein CASSPGIVSSTDTQYF.

This clonotype was seen ten or more times. The V and J genes are TRBV30 and TRBJ2-7, with TRBD1 identical over 9 bases. The germline V gene has CDR1 GTSNPN and CDR2 SVGIG (reference sequence). With V trimmed by 4 bases and J by 5 bases, 6 bases remained unmatched. The length of the CDR3 is 13 residues. CDR3 sequence: CAWITDRGDEQYF. In DNA, the CDR3 is TGTGCCTGGATTACGGACAGGGGCGACGAGCAGTACTTC.

The sample holds many counts of this clonotype. This rearrangement joins TRBV27 to TRBJ1-5; D might be TRBD1 (6 bases). Germline CDR1 is MNHEY and CDR2 is SMNVEV (reference sequence). V was cut by 8 bases and J by 3 bases, with 17 bases left in between. CDR3 size: 15 residues. DNA for the CDR3: TGTGCCAGCGGTCGCGGGGGCGCCTACAATCAGCCCCAGCATTTT. It codes for CASGRGGAYNQPQHF.

This clonotype was observed a few times. The chain is built from TRBV29-1 and TRBJ2-5, with D possibly being TRBD1 (5 bases). The ends were cut back, 1 base at V and 4 bases at J, with 25 bases in the middle. This CDR3 has 18 amino acids. CDR1 and CDR2 (germline): SQVTM, ANQGSEA. The CDR3 DNA reads as TGCAGCGTTGAAGGGGCTAGGGGCAGGGAAATGGTTGGAGAGACCCAGTACTTC. This encodes CSVEGARGREMVGETQYF.

This clonotype showed up many times. This sequence joins TRBV2 and TRBJ2-1, with a possible D match to TRBD2 (6 bases). The germline V gene has CDR1 SNHLY and CDR2 FYNNEI. The CDR3 totals 14 residues. V was cut by 1 base and J by 4 bases, with 8 bases left in between. For the CDR3, the DNA is TGTGCCAGCAGTGAAGAGGCGGGATACAATGAGCAGTTCTTC. It translates to CASSEEAGYNEQFF.

This clonotype was detected many times. This sequence joins TRBV3-1 and TRBJ1-6; no reliable D call. Deletions cut 0 bases from V and 4 bases from J, with 7 bases between. There are 15 residues in the CDR3. Germline loops: CDR1 LGHDT, CDR2 YNNKEL (reference sequence). The CDR3 here is CASSQESQYNSPLHF. In DNA, the CDR3 is TGTGCCAGCAGCCAAGAATCCCAGTATAATTCACCCCTCCACTTT.

At least ten counts were recorded for this clonotype. The chain employs TRBV11-2 and TRBJ2-7; D possibly corresponds to TRBD2 (6 bases). This CDR3 has 16 residues. Trimming shortened V by 5 bases and J by 0 bases, and 17 bases separated the two germline ends. From germline, CDR1 is SGHAT and CDR2 FQNNGV. CDR3 amino acids: CASSDYGTESSYEQYF. CDR3 coding DNA: TGTGCCAGCAGCGATTACGGGACTGAGAGCTCCTACGAGCAGTACTTC.

In this sample, this clonotype turned up a few times. The chain combines TRBV12-3 or TRBV12-4 with TRBJ2-7; tentative D call: TRBD1 (6 bases). V lost 5 bases and J lost 0, with 11 bases in between. The CDR3 sequence is 14 residues long. The CDR3 DNA sequence: TGTGCCAGCAGTAAGGACAGTAGCTCCTACGAGCAGTACTTC. Encoded protein: CASSKDSSSYEQYF.

This clonotype was detected ten times or more. The rearrangement uses TRBV7-9 and TRBJ2-3; D uncertain. V lost 5 bases and J lost 4, with 10 bases in between. The germline V gene has CDR1 SEHNR and CDR2 FQNEAQ (reference sequence). The CDR3 is 13 residues long. CDR3 sequence reads: CASSQTLPDTQYF. The CDR3 region has the DNA TGTGCCAGCAGCCAAACCCTGCCAGATACGCAGTATTTT.

This clonotype appeared many times. The V call is TRBV7-8, the J call TRBJ2-7, with D perhaps given as TRBD1 or TRBD2 (5 bases each). CDR1 SGHVS and CDR2 FQNEAQ come from the germline V gene. Trimming took 5 bases from V and 2 from J, leaving 13 bases between them. The CDR3 spans 14 residues. The CDR3 bases are TGTGCCAGCAGCGAGGGACCGACGCCCTACGAGCAGTACTTC. Residues: CASSEGPTPYEQYF.

This clonotype occurred many times. J is TRBJ2-7 and V is TRBV6-1; 9 bases match TRBD1. Germline V gene lookup returns CDR1 MNHNS and CDR2 SASEGT. This CDR3 comprises 15 residues. V shed 5 bases, J shed 2 bases, and the junction held 7 bases outside the gene matches. The CDR3 region has the DNA TGTGCCAGCAGTACCGGACAGGGGACCACCTACGAGCAGTACTTC. Translation: CASSTGQGTTYEQYF.

This clonotype was recorded many times. The rearrangement links TRBV6-5 to TRBJ1-3; weak D call: TRBD1 (5 bases). This CDR3 region has 13 residues. The germline gives CDR1 MNHEY, CDR2 SVGAGI. V was cut by 2 bases and J by 6 bases, with 8 bases left in between. The CDR3 reads CASSYGGVNTIYF. In DNA, the CDR3 is TGTGCCAGCAGTTACGGGGGGGTAAACACCATATATTTT.

This clonotype was observed many times. The rearrangement links TRBV30 to TRBJ1-2, with D unresolved. The germline V gene has CDR1 GTSNPN and CDR2 SVGIG (reference sequence). This CDR3 is built from 13 residues. Deletions cut 0 bases from V and 2 bases from J, with 7 bases between. CDR3 sequence (DNA): TGTGCCTGGAGTGTACCAGGAAACTATGGCTACACCTTC. It encodes CAWSVPGNYGYTF. The whole variable domain, remainder taken from reference TRBV30 and TRBJ1-2, is SQTIHQWPATLVQPVGSPLSLECTVEGTSNPNLYWYRQAAGRGLQLLFYSVGIGQISSEVPQNLSASRPQDRQFILSSKKLLLSDSGFYLCAWSVPGNYGYTFGSGTRLTVV.

J is TRBJ2-1 and V is TRBV4-2, with 10 bases identical to TRBD2. This CDR3 comprises 16 residues. Germline values: CDR1 LGHNA, CDR2 YNFKEQ. V shed 1 base, J shed 7 bases, and the junction held 7 bases outside the gene matches. The CDR3 sequence: CASSQGSGGAGNEQFF. CDR3 sequence (DNA): TGTGCCAGCAGCCAAGGGAGCGGGGGGGCGGGAAATGAGCAGTTCTTC.

This clonotype has a handful of counts. This sequence joins TRBV9 and TRBJ2-3; D not certain. V shed 0 bases and J shed 1 base, with 9 bases lying between them. CDR1 and CDR2 (germline): SGDLS, YYNGEE. The CDR3 loop spans 15 amino acids. CDR3 bases: TGTGCCAGCAGCGTAGAGAGCGCCCGCACAGATACGCAGTATTTT. Amino acids: CASSVESARTDTQYF.

This clonotype was found many times. The chain combines TRBV3-1 with TRBJ1-6, with unresolved D. The CDR3 consists of 13 residues. V was shortened by 1 base and J by 10 bases, with 8 bases between the two germline ends. In germline, CDR1 is LGHDT, CDR2 YNNKEL (reference sequence). CDR3 region: CASSQVPSSPLHF. The CDR3 DNA is TGTGCCAGCAGCCAAGTGCCAAGCTCACCCCTCCACTTT. Full variable domain (missing parts from reference TRBV3-1 and TRBJ1-6): DTAVSQTPKYLVTQMGNDKSIKCEQNLGHDTMYWYKQDSKKFLKIMFSYNNKELIINETVPNRFSPKSPDKAHLNLHINSLELGDSAVYFCASSQVPSSPLHFGNGTRLTVT.